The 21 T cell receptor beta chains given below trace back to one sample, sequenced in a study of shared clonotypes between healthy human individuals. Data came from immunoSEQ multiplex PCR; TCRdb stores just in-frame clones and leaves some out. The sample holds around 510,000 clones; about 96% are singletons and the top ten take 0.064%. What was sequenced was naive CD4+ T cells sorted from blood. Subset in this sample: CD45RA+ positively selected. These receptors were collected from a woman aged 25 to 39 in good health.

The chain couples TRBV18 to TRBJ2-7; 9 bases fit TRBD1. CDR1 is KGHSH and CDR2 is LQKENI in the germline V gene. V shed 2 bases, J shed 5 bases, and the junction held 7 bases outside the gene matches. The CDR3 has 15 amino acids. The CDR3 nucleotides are TGTGCCAGCTCACCATTCCCGGGACAGGGCCACGAGCAGTACTTC. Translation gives CASSPFPGQGHEQYF. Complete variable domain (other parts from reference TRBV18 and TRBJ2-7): NAGVMQNPRHLVRRRGQEARLRCSPMKGHSHVYWYRQLPEEGLKFMVYLQKENIIDESGMPKERFSAEFPKEGPSILRIQQVVRGDSAAYFCASSPFPGQGHEQYFGPGTRLTVT.

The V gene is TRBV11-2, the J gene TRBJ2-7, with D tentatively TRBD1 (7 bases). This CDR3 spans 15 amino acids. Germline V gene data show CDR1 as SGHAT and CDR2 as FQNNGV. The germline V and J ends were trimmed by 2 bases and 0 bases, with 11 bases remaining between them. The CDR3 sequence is CASSLQGGYSYEQYF. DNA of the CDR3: TGTGCCAGCAGCTTACAGGGGGGTTACTCCTACGAGCAGTACTTC.

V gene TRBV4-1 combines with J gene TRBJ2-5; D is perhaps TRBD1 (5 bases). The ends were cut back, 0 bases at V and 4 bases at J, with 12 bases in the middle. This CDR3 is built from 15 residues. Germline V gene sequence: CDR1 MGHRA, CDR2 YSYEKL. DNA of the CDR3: TGCGCCAGCAGCCAAGATGGCGCAGGGTCAGAGACCCAGTACTTC. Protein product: CASSQDGAGSETQYF.

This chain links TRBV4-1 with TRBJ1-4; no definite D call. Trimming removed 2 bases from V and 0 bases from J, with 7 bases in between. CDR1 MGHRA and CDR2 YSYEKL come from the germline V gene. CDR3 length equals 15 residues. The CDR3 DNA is TGCGCCAGCAGCCAATGGGAGACAACTAATGAAAAACTGTTTTTT. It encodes CASSQWETTNEKLFF.

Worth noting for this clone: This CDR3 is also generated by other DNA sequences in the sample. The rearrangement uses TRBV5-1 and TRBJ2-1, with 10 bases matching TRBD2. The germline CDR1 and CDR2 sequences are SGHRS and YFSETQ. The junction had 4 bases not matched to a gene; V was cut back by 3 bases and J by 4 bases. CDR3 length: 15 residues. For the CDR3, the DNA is TGCGCCAGCAGCTCCGGGACTAGCGTTTACAATGAGCAGTTCTTC. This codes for CASSSGTSVYNEQFF.

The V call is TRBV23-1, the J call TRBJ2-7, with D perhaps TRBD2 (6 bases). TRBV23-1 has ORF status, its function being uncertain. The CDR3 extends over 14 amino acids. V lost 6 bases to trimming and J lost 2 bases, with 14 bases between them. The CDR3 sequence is CASSPSGQTYEQYF. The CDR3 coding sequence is TGCGCCAGCAGCCCCAGCGGGCAAACCTACGAGCAGTACTTC.

The CDR3 DNA reads as TGTGCCAGCAGCTTAGACTCCTTACTCGCGGACATATACAATGAGCAGTTCTTC. It encodes CASSLDSLLADIYNEQFF. The gene calls are TRBV7-2 and TRBJ2-1; weak D call: TRBD1 (5 bases). Trimming took off 1 base at V and 4 bases at J, with 20 bases between the two ends. CDR3 size: 18 residues. Germline lookup yields CDR1 SGHTA and CDR2 FQGNSA. The full variable domain, completed using reference TRBV7-2 and TRBJ2-1, is GAGVSQSPSNKVTEKGKDVELRCDPISGHTALYWYRQSLGQGLEFLIYFQGNSAPDKSGLPSDRFSAERTGGSVSTLTIQRTQQEDSAVYLCASSLDSLLADIYNEQFFGPGTRLTVL.

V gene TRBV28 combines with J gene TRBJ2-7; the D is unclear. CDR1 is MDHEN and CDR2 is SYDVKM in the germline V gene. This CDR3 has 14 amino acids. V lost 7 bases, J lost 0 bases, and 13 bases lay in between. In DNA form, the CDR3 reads TGTGCCAGCACCCTCCGGTCTTACTCCTACGAGCAGTACTTC. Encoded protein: CASTLRSYSYEQYF.

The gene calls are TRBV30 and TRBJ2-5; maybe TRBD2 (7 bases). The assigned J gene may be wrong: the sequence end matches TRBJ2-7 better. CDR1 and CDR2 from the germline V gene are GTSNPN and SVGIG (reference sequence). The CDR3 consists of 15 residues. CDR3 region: CAWSVGGGSPYEQYF. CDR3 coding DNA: TGTGCCTGGAGTGTTGGGGGGGGCAGCCCCTACGAGCAGTACTTC.

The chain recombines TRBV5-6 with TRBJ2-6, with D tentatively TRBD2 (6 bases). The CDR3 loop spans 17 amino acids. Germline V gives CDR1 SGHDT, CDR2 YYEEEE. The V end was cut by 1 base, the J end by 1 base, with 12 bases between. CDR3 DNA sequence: TGTGCCAGCAGCTTGCCGGGGGTTGGGTCTGGGGCCAACGTCCTGACTTTC. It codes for CASSLPGVGSGANVLTF.

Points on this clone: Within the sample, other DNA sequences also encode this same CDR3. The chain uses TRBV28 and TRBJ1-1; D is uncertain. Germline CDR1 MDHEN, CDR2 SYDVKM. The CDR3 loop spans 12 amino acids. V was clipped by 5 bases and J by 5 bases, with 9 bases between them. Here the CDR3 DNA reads TGTGCCAGCAGTCTTCGGGTTACTGAAGCTTTCTTT. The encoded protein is CASSLRVTEAFF.

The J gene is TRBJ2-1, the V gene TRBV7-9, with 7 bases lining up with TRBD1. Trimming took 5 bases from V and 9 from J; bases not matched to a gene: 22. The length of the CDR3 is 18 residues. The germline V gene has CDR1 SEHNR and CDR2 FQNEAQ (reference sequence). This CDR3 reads CASSPPPGQRLQRLEQFF. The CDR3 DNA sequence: TGTGCCAGCAGCCCGCCCCCGGGACAGAGGCTACAGCGGCTTGAGCAGTTCTTC.

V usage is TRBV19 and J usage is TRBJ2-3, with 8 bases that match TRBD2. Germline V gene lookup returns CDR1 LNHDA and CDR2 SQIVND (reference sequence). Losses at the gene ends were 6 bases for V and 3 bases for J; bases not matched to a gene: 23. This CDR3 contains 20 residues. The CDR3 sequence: CASSDFFGRDPGGRTDTQYF. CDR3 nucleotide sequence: TGTGCCAGTAGCGATTTCTTTGGTCGGGACCCCGGCGGGAGGACAGATACGCAGTATTTT.

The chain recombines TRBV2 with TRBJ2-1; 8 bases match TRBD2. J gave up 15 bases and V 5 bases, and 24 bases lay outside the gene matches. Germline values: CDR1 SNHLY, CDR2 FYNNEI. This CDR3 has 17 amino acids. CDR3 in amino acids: CASSYALNGRAMKVGFF. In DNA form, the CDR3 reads TGTGCCAGCAGTTACGCCCTTAACGGGAGGGCCATGAAAGTCGGGTTCTTC.

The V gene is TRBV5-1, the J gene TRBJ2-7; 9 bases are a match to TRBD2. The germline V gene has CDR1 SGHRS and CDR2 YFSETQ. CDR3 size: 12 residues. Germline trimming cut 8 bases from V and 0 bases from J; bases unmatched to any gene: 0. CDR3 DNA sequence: TGCGCCAGTAGCGGGAGCTCCTACGAGCAGTACTTC. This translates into CASSGSSYEQYF.

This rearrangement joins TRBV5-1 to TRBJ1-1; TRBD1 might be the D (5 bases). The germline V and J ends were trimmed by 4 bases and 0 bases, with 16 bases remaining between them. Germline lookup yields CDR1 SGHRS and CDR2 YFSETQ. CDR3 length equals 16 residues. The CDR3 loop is CASSTDSPTVNTEAFF. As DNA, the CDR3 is TGCGCCAGCAGCACAGACAGCCCCACTGTGAACACTGAAGCTTTCTTT.

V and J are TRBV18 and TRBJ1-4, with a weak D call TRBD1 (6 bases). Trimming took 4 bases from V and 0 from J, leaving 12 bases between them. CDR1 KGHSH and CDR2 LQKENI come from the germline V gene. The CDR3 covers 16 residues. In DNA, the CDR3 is TGTGCCAGCTCACTTCGGGACAAGACAACTAATGAAAAACTGTTTTTT. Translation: CASSLRDKTTNEKLFF.

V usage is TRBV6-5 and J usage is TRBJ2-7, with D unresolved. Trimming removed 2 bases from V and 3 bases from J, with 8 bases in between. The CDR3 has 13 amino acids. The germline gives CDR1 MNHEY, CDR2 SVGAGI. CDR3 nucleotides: TGTGCCAGCAGTTACAGGAAGCACTACGAGCAGTACTTC. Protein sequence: CASSYRKHYEQYF.

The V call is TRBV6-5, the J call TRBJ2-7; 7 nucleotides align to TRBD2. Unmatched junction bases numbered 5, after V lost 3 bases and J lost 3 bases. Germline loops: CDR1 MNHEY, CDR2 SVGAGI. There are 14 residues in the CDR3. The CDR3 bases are TGTGCCAGCAGTTATGCGGGGGATGTCTACGAGCAGTACTTC. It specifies CASSYAGDVYEQYF.

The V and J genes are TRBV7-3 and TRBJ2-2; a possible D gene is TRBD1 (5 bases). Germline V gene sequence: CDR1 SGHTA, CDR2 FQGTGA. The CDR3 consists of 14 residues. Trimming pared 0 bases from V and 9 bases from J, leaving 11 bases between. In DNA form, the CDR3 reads TGTGCCAGCAGCTTAACCCCAGGGTCCAGGGAGCTGTTTTTT. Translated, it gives CASSLTPGSRELFF.

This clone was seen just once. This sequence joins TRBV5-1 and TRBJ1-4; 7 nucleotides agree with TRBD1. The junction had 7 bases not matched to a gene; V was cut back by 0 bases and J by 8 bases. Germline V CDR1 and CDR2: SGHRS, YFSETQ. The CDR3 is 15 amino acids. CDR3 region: CASSLEVGGREKLFF. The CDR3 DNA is TGCGCCAGCAGCTTGGAGGTAGGGGGCAGAGAAAAACTGTTTTTT.